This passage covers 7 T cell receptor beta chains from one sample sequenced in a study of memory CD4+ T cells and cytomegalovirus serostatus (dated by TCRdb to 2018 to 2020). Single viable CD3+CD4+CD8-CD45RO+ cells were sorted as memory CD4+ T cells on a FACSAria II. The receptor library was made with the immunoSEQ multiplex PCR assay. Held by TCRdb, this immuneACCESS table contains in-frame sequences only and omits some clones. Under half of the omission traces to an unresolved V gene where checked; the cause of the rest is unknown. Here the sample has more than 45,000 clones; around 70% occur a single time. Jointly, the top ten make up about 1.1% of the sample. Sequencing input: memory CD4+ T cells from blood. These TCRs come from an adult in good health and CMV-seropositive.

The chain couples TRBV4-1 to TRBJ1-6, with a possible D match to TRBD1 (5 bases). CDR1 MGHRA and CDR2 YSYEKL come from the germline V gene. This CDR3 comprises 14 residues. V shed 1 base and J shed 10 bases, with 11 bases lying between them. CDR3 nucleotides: TGCGCCAGCAGCCAAGGGGTTGAGGGGTCACCCCTCCACTTT. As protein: CASSQGVEGSPLHF.

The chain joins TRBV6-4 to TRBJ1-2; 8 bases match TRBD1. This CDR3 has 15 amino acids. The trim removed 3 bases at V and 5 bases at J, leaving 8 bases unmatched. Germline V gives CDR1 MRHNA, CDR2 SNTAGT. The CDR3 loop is CASSENGQGQYGYTF. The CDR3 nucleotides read TGTGCCAGCAGTGAAAACGGACAGGGCCAGTATGGCTACACCTTC.

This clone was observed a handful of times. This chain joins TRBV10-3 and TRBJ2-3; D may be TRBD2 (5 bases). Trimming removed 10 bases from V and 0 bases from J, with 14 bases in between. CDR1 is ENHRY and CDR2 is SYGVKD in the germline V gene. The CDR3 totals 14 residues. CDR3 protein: CATREGTSTDTQYF. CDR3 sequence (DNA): TGTGCCACTCGAGAGGGAACTAGCACAGATACGCAGTATTTT.

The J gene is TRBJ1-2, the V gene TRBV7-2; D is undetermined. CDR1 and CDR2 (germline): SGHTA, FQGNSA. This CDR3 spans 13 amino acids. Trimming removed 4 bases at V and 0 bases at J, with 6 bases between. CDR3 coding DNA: TGTGCCAGCAGCTCTACACCTAACTATGGCTACACCTTC. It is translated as CASSSTPNYGYTF.

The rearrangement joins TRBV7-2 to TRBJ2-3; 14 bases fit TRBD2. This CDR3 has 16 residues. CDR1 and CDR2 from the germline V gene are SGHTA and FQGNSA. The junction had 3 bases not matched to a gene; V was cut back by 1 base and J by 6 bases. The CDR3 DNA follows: TGTGCCAGCAGCTTAGTGGGACTAGCGGGGGCGGATACGCAGTATTTT. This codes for CASSLVGLAGADTQYF.

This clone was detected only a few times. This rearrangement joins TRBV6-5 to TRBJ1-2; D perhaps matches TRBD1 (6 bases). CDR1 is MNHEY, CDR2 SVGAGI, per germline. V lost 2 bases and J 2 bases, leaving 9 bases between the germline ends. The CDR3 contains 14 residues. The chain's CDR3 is CASSYDRNNYGYTF. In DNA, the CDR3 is TGTGCCAGCAGTTACGACAGGAACAACTATGGCTACACCTTC.

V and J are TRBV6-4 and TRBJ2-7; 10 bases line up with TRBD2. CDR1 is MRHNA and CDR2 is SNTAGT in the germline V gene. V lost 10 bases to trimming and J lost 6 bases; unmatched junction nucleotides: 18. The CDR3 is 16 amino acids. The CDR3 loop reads CATGGLAELESCEQYF. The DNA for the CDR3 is TGTGCCACCGGTGGACTAGCGGAACTTGAAAGCTGCGAGCAGTACTTC.